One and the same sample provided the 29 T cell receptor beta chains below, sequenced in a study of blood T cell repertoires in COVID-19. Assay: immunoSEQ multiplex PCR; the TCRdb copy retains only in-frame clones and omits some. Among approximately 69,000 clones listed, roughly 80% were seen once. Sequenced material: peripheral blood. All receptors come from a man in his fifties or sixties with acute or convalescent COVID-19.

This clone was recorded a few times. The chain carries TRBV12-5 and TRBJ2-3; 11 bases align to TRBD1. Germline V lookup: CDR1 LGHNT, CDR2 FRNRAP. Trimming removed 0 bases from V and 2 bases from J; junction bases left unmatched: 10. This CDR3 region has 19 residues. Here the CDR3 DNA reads TGTGCTAGTGGTTTGGTACGAGACGGGACAGGGGGTATCACAGATACGCAGTATTTT. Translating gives CASGLVRDGTGGITDTQYF.

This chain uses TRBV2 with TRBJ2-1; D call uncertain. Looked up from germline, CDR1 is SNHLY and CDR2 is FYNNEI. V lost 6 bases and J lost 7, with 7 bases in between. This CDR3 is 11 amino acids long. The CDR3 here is CASRPVNEQFF. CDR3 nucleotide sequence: TGTGCCAGCAGACCAGTGAATGAGCAGTTCTTC. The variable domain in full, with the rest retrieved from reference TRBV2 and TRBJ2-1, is EPEVTQTPSHQVTQMGQEVILRCVPISNHLYFYWYRQILGQKVEFLVSFYNNEISEKSEIFDDQFSVERPDGSNFTLKIRSTKLEDSAMYFCASRPVNEQFFGPGTRLTVL.

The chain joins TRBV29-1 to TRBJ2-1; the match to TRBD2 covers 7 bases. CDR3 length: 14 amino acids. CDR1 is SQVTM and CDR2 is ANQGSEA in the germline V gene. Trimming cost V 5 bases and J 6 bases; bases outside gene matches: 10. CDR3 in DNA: TGCAGCGTTTCCTACGCTAGCGGCAGCAATGAGCAGTTCTTC. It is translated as CSVSYASGSNEQFF.

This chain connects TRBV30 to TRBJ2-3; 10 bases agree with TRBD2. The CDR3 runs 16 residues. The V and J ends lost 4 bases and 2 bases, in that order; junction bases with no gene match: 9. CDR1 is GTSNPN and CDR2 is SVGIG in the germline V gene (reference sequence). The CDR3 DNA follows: TGTGCCTGGACCGAAGCTAGCGGGGGATACACAGATACGCAGTATTTT. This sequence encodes CAWTEASGGYTDTQYF.

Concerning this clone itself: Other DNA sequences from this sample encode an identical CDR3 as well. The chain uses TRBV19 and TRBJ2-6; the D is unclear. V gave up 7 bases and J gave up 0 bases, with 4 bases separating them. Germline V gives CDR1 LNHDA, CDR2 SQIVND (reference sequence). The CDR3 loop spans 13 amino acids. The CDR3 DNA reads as TGTGCCAGTATGAGCTCTGGGGCCAACGTCCTGACTTTC. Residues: CASMSSGANVLTF.

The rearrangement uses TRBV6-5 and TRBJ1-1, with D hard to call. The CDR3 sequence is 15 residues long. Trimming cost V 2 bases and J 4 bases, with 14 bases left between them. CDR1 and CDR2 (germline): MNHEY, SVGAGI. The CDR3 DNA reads TGTGCCAGCAGTTACGACGTCAGGTTGAGCACTGAAGCTTTCTTT. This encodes CASSYDVRLSTEAFF.

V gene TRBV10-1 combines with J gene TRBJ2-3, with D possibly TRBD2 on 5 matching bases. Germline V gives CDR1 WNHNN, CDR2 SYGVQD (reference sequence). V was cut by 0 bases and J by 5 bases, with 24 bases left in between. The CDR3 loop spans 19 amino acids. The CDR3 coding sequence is TGCGCCAGCAGTGAGTCCGCGGTCTGGGAGACATCAAGACGAGATACGCAGTATTTT. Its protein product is CASSESAVWETSRRDTQYF.

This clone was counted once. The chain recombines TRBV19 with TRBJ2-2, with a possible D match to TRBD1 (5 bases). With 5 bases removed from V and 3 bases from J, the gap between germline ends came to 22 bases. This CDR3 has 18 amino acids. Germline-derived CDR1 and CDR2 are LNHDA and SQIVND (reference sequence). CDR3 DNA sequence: TGTGCCAGTAGTCCCCATCCAGGGAAGGGGTCTGACACCGGGGAGCTGTTTTTT. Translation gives CASSPHPGKGSDTGELFF. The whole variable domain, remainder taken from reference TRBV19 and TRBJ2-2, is DGGITQSPKYLFRKEGQNVTLSCEQNLNHDAMYWYRQDPGQGLRLIYYSQIVNDFQKGDIAEGYSVSREKKESFPLTVTSAQKNPTAFYLCASSPHPGKGSDTGELFFGEGSRLTVL.

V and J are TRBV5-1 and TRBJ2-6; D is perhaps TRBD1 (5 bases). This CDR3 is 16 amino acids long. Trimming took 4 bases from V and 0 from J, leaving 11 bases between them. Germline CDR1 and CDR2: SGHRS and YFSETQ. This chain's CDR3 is CASSQGPFSGANVLTF. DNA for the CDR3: TGCGCCAGCAGCCAGGGTCCTTTCTCTGGGGCCAACGTCCTGACTTTC.

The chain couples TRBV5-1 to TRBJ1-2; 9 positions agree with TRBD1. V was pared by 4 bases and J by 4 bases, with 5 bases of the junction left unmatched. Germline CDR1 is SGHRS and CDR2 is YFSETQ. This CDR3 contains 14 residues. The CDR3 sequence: CASSIGQGRYGYTF. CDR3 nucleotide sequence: TGCGCCAGCAGCATAGGACAGGGGCGCTATGGCTACACCTTC.

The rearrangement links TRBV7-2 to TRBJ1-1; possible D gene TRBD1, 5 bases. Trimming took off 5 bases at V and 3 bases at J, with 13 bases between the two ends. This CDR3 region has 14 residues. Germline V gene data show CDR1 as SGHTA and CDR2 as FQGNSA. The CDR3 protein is CASSRQGGDTEAFF. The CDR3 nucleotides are TGTGCCAGCAGCCGGCAGGGAGGGGACACTGAAGCTTTCTTT.

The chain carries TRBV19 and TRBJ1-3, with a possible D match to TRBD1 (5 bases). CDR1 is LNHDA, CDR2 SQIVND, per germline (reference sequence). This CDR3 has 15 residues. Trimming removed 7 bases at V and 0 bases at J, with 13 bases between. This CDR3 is CASIRTRGSGNTIYF. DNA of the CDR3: TGTGCCAGTATCAGGACACGAGGCTCTGGAAACACCATATATTTT.

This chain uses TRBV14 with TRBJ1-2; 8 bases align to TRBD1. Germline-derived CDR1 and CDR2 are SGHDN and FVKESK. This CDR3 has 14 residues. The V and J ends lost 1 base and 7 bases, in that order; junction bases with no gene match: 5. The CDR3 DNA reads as TGTGCCAGCAGCCAAGCAGGGGGCCTAATTGGCTACACCTTC. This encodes CASSQAGGLIGYTF.

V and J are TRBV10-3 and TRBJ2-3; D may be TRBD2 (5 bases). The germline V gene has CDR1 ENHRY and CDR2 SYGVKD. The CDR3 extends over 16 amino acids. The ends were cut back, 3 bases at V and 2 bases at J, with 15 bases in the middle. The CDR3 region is CAISDPAGAVTDTQYF. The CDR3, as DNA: TGTGCCATCAGTGACCCTGCGGGTGCAGTCACAGATACGCAGTATTTT.

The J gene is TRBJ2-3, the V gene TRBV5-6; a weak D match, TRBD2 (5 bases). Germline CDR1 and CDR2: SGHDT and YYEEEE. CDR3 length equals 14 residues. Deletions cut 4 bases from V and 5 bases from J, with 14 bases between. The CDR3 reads CASSPRRGGDTQYF. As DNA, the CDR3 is TGTGCCAGCAGCCCCAGACGGGGTGGAGATACGCAGTATTTT.

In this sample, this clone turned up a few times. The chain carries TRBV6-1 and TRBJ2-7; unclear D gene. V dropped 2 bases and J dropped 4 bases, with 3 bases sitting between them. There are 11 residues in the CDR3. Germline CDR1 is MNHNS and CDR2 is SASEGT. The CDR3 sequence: CASSEPYEQYF. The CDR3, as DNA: TGTGCCAGCAGTGAACCATACGAGCAGTACTTC.

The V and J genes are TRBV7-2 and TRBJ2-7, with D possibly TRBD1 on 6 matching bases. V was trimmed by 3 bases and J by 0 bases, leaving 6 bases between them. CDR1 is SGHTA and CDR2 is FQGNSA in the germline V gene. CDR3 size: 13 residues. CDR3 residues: CASSLDSSYEQYF. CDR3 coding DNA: TGTGCCAGCAGCTTGGACAGCTCCTACGAGCAGTACTTC.

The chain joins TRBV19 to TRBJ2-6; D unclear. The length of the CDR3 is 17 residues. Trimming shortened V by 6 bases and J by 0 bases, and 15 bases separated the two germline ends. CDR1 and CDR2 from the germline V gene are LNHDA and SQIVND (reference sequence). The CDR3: CASRASVSFSGANVLTF. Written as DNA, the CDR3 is TGTGCCAGTAGGGCATCAGTTTCCTTCTCTGGGGCCAACGTCCTGACTTTC.

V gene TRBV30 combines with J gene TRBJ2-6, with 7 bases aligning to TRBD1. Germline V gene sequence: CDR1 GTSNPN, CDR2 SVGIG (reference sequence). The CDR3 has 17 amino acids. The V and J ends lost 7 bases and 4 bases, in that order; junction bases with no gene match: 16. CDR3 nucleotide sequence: TGTGCCTTCTACACAGGGGACCCGGGTTCGGGGGCCAACGTCCTGACTTTC. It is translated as CAFYTGDPGSGANVLTF.

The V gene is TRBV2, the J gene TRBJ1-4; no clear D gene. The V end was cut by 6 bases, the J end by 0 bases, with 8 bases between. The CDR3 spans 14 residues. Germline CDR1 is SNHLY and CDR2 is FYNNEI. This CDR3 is CASRQRSTNEKLFF. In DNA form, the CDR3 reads TGTGCCAGCAGACAGAGATCAACTAATGAAAAACTGTTTTTT.

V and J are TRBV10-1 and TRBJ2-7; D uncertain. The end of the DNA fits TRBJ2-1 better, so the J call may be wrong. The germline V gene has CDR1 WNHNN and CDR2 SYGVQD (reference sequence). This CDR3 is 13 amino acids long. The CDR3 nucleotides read TGCGCCAGCAGTGAGTCGGCCACCTCGCTGCAGTTCTTC. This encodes CASSESATSLQFF.

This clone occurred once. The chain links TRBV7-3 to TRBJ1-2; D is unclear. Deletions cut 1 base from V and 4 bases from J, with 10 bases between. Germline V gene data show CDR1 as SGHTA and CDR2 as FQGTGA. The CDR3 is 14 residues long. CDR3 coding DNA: TGTGCCAGCAGCTTAAATCAGCAGGTCTATGGCTACACCTTC. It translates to CASSLNQQVYGYTF.

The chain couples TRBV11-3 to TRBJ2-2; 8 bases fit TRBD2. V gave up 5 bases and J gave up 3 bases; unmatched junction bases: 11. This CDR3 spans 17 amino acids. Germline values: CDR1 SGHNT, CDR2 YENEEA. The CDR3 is CASSLSLSGVDTGELFF. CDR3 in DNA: TGTGCCAGCAGCCTCAGCCTTAGCGGGGTGGACACCGGGGAGCTGTTTTTT.

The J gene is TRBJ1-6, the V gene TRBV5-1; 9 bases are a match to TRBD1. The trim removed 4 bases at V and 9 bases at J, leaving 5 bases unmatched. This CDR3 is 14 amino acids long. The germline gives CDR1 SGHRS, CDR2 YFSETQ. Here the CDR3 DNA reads TGCGCCAGCAGCCCAGGGACAGGGATTTCACCCCTCCACTTT. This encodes CASSPGTGISPLHF. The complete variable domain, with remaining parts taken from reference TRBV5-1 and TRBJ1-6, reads KAGVTQTPRYLIKTRGQQVTLSCSPISGHRSVSWYQQTPGQGLQFLFEYFSETQRNKGNFPGRFSGRQFSNSRSEMNVSTLELGDSALYLCASSPGTGISPLHFGNGTRLTVT.

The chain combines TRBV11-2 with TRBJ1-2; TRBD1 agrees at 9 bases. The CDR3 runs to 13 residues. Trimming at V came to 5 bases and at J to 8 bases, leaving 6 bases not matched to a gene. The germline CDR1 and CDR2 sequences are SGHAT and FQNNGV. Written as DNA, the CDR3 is TGTGCCAGCAGCCTGGACAGGGGCGTCGGCTACACCTTC. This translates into CASSLDRGVGYTF.

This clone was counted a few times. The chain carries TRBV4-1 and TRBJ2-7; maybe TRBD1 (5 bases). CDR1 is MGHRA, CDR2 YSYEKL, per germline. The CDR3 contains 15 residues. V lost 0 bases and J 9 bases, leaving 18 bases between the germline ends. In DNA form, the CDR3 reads TGCGCCAGCAGCCAAGATCCCGGACAAGATGAGGTGCAGTACGTC. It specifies CASSQDPGQDEVQYV.

CDR3 loop: CASSSGLAGNTGELFF. CDR3 DNA sequence: TGCGCCAGCAGCTCGGGACTAGCGGGAAACACCGGGGAGCTGTTTTTT. V and J are TRBV5-1 and TRBJ2-2, with TRBD2 matching 13 bases. V shed 3 bases and J 2 bases; nucleotides not matched to a gene: 1. The CDR3 consists of 16 residues. Germline lookup yields CDR1 SGHRS and CDR2 YFSETQ. The variable domain in full, completed from reference TRBV5-1 and TRBJ2-2, reads KAGVTQTPRYLIKTRGQQVTLSCSPISGHRSVSWYQQTPGQGLQFLFEYFSETQRNKGNFPGRFSGRQFSNSRSEMNVSTLELGDSALYLCASSSGLAGNTGELFFGEGSRLTVL.

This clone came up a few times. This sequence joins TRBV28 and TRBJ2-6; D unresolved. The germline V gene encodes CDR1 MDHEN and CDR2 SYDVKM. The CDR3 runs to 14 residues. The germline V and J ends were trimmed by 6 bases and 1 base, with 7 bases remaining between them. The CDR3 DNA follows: TGTGCCAGCAGGCGCCCTTCTGGGGCCAACGTCCTGACTTTC. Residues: CASRRPSGANVLTF.

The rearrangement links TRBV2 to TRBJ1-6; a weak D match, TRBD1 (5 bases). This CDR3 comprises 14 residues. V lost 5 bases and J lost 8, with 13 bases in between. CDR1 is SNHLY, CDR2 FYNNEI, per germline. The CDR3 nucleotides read TGTGCCAGCAGTTACCAGGGATTCTATTCACCCCTCCACTTT. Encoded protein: CASSYQGFYSPLHF.